This T cell receptor beta chain emerged from a study of blood T cell repertoires in COVID-19. In the authors' workflow: Reference gene primer amplification in the assay estimated nucleated cell counts. Generated by immunoSEQ multiplex PCR, the TCRdb table keeps only in-frame clones and is missing some. That table furnishes V, J and clone size, whereas the DNA furnished D and trimming. The sample includes around 160,000 clones, over 70% seen only once; the top ten take 13%. Participants spanned ages roughly 18 to 90 years and resided in fewer than 30 US areas. Clinical histories supplied by participants themselves formed the basis of cohort assignment. V was pared by 4 bases and J by 4 bases, with 7 bases of the junction left unmatched. Germline CDR1 SGHRS, CDR2 YFSETQ. CDR3 length: 16 residues.

Sequenced: PBMCs or T cells enriched from blood (not recorded which). The TCR comes from a woman aged 60-75 years who had recovered from COVID-19. The chain recombines TRBV5-1 with TRBJ2-1; 11 nucleotides line up with TRBD2. The CDR3 DNA follows: TGCGCCAGCAGCCATAGCGGGAGGGCCTCTTACAATGAGCAGTTCTTC. This encodes CASSHSGRASYNEQFF.